Listed here are 11 T cell receptor beta chains from one sample, sequenced in a study of post-analysis software for immune sequencing data. General study points: In patients, 4 to 6 TRBV segments were more frequent than in controls, with TRBV5-6, TRBV5-1 and TRBV20-1 among them.

These TCRs are of unknown antigen specificity. Prepared libraries of TCR beta cDNA carried unique molecular identifiers. TCRdb independently ran MiXCR on the PCR reads; one entry per CDR3 protein. The sample shows hundreds of thousands of distinct CDR3 sequences, about 27% of them seen only once. The material sequenced was blood. These receptors were collected from a girl between 10 and 17 years old with multiple sclerosis.

This clonotype was counted between two and nine times. The rearrangement uses TRBV12-3 or TRBV12-4 and TRBJ2-7, with D maybe TRBD2 (5 bases). V lost 0 bases to trimming and J lost 2 bases, with 8 bases between them. CDR3 size: 14 residues. The CDR3 protein is CASSLAAGTYEQYF. DNA for the CDR3: TGTGCCAGCAGTTTAGCAGCCGGGACCTACGAGCAGTACTTC.

The V and J genes are TRBV20-1 and TRBJ2-7, with 8 nucleotides matching TRBD2. The V segment lost 6 bases and the J segment 2 bases; nucleotides outside the gene matches: 12. Germline CDR1 reads DFQATT; CDR2 reads SNEGSKA (reference sequence). CDR3 size: 15 residues. Here the CDR3 reads CSAGGGRGLTYEQYF. For the CDR3, the DNA is TGCAGTGCCGGGGGGGGACGGGGCCTCACCTACGAGCAGTACTTC.

This chain links TRBV11-2 with TRBJ1-2; 11 nucleotides line up with TRBD1. The ends lost 8 bases at V and 5 bases at J; junction bases unmatched: 13. This CDR3 contains 16 residues. Germline CDR1 SGHAT, CDR2 FQNNGV. The CDR3 region is CASCWDRGGACYGYTF. The CDR3, as DNA: TGTGCCAGCTGCTGGGACAGGGGGGGCGCGTGTTATGGCTACACCTTC.

This chain connects TRBV4-3 to TRBJ2-1; 7 bases are a match to TRBD1. Germline V gene sequence: CDR1 LGHNA, CDR2 YSLEER. V lost 3 bases and J lost 10; bases outside the gene matches: 9. The CDR3 loop spans 14 amino acids. CDR3 sequence reads: CASSHQTGLGEQFF. In DNA, the CDR3 is TGCGCCAGCAGCCATCAGACAGGGCTCGGAGAGCAGTTCTTC.

The chain couples TRBV6-5 to TRBJ1-2; D is possibly TRBD1 (5 bases). The CDR3 runs to 12 residues. Deletions cut 7 bases from V and 8 bases from J, with 14 bases between. Germline V lookup: CDR1 MNHEY, CDR2 SVGAGI. The CDR3, as DNA: TGTGCCAGCACCCGTTGGGGGTCCGGCTACACCTTC. It codes for CASTRWGSGYTF.

The chain joins TRBV6-1 to TRBJ2-3; D is undetermined. Germline CDR1 MNHNS, CDR2 SASEGT. The CDR3 consists of 14 residues. V gave up 3 bases and J gave up 2 bases, with 9 bases separating them. The CDR3 DNA is TGTGCCAGCAGTGATATAGCAGTCACAGATACGCAGTATTTT. Translation: CASSDIAVTDTQYF.

The chain combines TRBV7-2 with TRBJ1-2; D might be TRBD1 (5 bases). V was pared by 10 bases and J by 6 bases, with 9 bases between. The CDR3 length is 10 residues. The V gene's germline CDR1 is SGHTA and CDR2 FQGNSA. The CDR3 nucleotides read TGTGCCACCGAAGGGGATGGCTACACCTTC. Translation: CATEGDGYTF.

In DNA form, the CDR3 reads TGTGCCACCAGCAGAGATGAGGACAGGTCCTACAATGAGCAGTACTTC. Its translation: CATSRDEDRSYNEQYF. V and J are TRBV15 and TRBJ2-7; the match to TRBD1 covers 7 bases. This CDR3 comprises 16 residues. Germline CDR1 LNHNV, CDR2 YYDKDF (reference sequence). The V segment lost 0 bases and the J segment 7 bases; nucleotides outside the gene matches: 12.

This clonotype was counted a single time. V is TRBV6-2 or TRBV6-3 and J is TRBJ2-7, with TRBD1 as a possible D gene (7 bases). Germline V gene data show CDR1 as MNHEY and CDR2 as SVGEGT. The CDR3 extends over 15 amino acids. V gave up 4 bases and J gave up 0 bases, with 13 bases separating them. The CDR3 DNA sequence: TGTGCCAGCAGTTCGATCAGGGGGGCCTCCTACGAGCAGTACTTC. Protein: CASSSIRGASYEQYF.

The chain combines TRBV5-1 with TRBJ2-5; 9 positions match TRBD1. CDR1 is SGHRS, CDR2 YFSETQ, per germline. J gave up 2 bases and V 5 bases, and 10 bases lay outside the gene matches. This CDR3 is built from 16 residues. The CDR3 region is CASRRDRDRDQETQYF. The CDR3 DNA reads as TGCGCCAGCAGAAGAGACCGGGACAGGGATCAAGAGACCCAGTACTTC.

The genes are TRBV5-1 and TRBJ2-1; D is possibly TRBD2 (5 bases). CDR1 is SGHRS and CDR2 is YFSETQ in the germline V gene. The CDR3 is 14 amino acids. V gave up 0 bases and J gave up 5 bases, with 9 bases separating them. DNA for the CDR3: TGCGCCAGCAGCTTGGCCGCGAGGGACAATGAGCAGTTCTTC. Translated: CASSLAARDNEQFF.